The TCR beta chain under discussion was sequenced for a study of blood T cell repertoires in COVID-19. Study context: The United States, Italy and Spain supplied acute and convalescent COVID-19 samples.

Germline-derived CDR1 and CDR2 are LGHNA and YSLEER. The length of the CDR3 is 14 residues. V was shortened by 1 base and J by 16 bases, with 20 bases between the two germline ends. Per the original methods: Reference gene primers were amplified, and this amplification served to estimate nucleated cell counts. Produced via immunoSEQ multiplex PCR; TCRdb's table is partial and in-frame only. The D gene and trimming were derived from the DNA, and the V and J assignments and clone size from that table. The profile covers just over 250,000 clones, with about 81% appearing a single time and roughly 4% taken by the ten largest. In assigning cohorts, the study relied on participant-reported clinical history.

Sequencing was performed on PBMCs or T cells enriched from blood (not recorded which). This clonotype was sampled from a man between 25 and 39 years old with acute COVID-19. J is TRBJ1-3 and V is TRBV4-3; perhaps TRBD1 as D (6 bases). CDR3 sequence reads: CASSQGEGGARRYF. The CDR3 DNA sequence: TGCGCCAGCAGCCAAGGGGAGGGGGGGGCCCGACGGTATTTT.